The present T cell receptor (beta chain) was sequenced within a study of blood T cell repertoires in COVID-19 (dated by TCRdb to about 2020). Regarding the complete study: The collaborator samples originated in the United States, Italy and Spain and spanned the acute and convalescent phases of COVID-19. The material from the prospective study consisted of cDNA or gDNA derived from T cells, B-cell-depleted T cells, or PBMCs. Deeply sampled blood TCRbeta repertoires from subjects exposed to, actively infected with, or recovered from COVID-19 were included in the dataset. The repertoires were released in a freely available public database intended as a resource for research on the immune response to SARS-CoV-2. Samples were obtained from the ongoing ImmuneRACE study (first 160 participants) and from about 1,300 subjects provided by 6 global collaborators. The sample metadata nearly always contained a de-identified subject ID, COVID-19 status, age in years and sex. Where HLA class I and class II types were available, the types were taken from metadata supplied by the sample provider, not from assay-based typing.

The germline V gene specifies MNHNS as CDR1 and SASEGT as CDR2. From the cysteine up to the phenylalanine, the CDR3 has a length of 16 residues. The sequence is cut down to CDR3 DNA, 48 bases in frame from base 1. Unmatched junction bases come to 12, with V trimmed by 1 base and J by 6 bases. TCRbeta CDR3 regions were amplified from genomic DNA by means of the immunoSEQ Assay, a bias-controlled multiplex PCR. Concerning the study's data processing: Nucleated cell counts per sample were estimated from amplification of reference gene primers within the assay. To quantify the absolute abundance of each unique TCRbeta CDR3 rearrangement, sequence reads were collapsed and filtered. For each sample, productive Simpson clonality was calculated as the square root of Simpson's diversity index across productive rearrangements. In its TCRdb copy, this immuneACCESS table keeps in-frame sequences only and misses some clones. Where compared with another copy, unresolved V genes explain less than half of these, and the others have no known cause. Clone size and the V and J calls come from that table; the DNA yielded D and trimming. In all, the sample holds around 60,000 clones, and around nine tenths of those were seen once. The leading ten clones occupy about 9.7% of the sample.

Broader findings and caveats from the paper: Clinical and demographic metadata were provided uncurated, with the amount varying by source and participant.

As for this clone: This receptor's antigen is unknown. It has no much larger one-base neighbor in the sample; base qualities were not kept.

Each collaborating institution followed its own protocols to collect whole blood in K2EDTA tubes. For TCRbeta analysis, collaborators shipped samples as frozen whole blood, isolated PBMCs, or DNA extracted from either of those sample types. This TCR came from a woman at least 80 years old with active COVID-19. Recombination connected TRBV6-1 to TRBJ2-7, with 7 middle bases fitting TRBD2. The sample was peripheral blood. The sequenced DNA: TGTGCCAGCAGTGAAGTCGCTAGCGGAGGCGGGTCCGAGCAGTACTTC. Its protein is CASSEVASGGGSEQYF.